This record looks at one T cell receptor beta chain sequence and its context. This clone was counted many times. Its antigen is currently not known. Base qualities are missing; no much larger clone stands one base away. CDR1 SGHVS and CDR2 FNYEAQ are derived from the germline V gene. Measured from the cysteine to the phenylalanine, the CDR3 is 13 residues long. The kept DNA is CDR3 alone, 39 bases in frame from the first base. V gives up 2 bases and J gives up 8 bases, and the segment between their germline ends measures 12 bases. This record belongs to a study of blood T cell repertoires in COVID-19 (dated by TCRdb to the early 2020s). About the full investigation: Collaborator samples came from the United States, Italy and Spain and covered acute and convalescent phases of COVID-19. The material from the prospective study consisted of cDNA or gDNA derived from T cells, B-cell-depleted T cells, or PBMCs. The dataset comprised deeply sampled blood TCRbeta repertoires from subjects exposed to, actively infected with, or recovered from COVID-19. A freely available public database, intended as a resource for researchers studying the immune response to SARS-CoV-2, is where the repertoires were released. The samples were drawn from the first 160 participants of the ongoing ImmuneRACE study and from 950 to 1,500 subjects provided by 6 global collaborators. Nearly every sample came with metadata listing a de-identified subject ID, COVID-19 status, age in years and sex. HLA class I and class II types, where available, came from metadata supplied by the sample provider rather than from assay-based typing. Summary of the overall study and its limitations: How much clinical and demographic metadata was included differed by source and by participant, and the metadata was provided uncurated.

TCRbeta CDR3 regions were amplified from genomic DNA by means of the immunoSEQ Assay, a bias-controlled multiplex PCR. The original pipeline was this. Nucleated cell counts per sample were estimated from amplification of reference gene primers within the assay. To quantify the absolute abundance of each unique TCRbeta CDR3 rearrangement, sequence reads were collapsed and filtered. For each sample, productive Simpson clonality was calculated as the square root of Simpson's diversity index over productive rearrangements. Imported from immuneACCESS, the table was reduced by TCRdb to in-frame sequences with V and J called. These copies leave out some clones; in studies compared against another copy, an unresolved V gene accounts for under half, and the cause of the remainder is not known. V and J calls and clone size are given by that table; D and trimming were obtained from the DNA. The sample table holds about 160,000 clones, of which 81% were seen once. The leading ten clones occupy 11% of the sample.

Each collaborating institution followed its own protocols to collect whole blood in K2EDTA tubes. For TCRbeta analysis, collaborators shipped samples in one of three forms: frozen whole blood, isolated PBMCs, or DNA extracted from either of those sample types. The clonotype comes from a man between 60 and 70 years old with active or convalescent COVID-19. The sequencing input was peripheral blood. The chain was built from TRBV7-6 and TRBJ1-2; the best D guess is TRBD1, with 6 bases matching. The CDR3 region has the sequence CASSLNRAGGYTF. The DNA sequence is as follows: TGTGCCAGCAGCTTAAACAGGGCTGGAGGCTACACCTTC.